This T cell receptor (beta chain) was retrieved from a study of neurological immune-mediated disorders. Findings and caveats of the study: CDR3 amino acid sequences of expanded clones were not shared across subjects, a result suggesting private repertoires in all groups.

Synthesis of cDNA was performed by 5'RACE using 10-nucleotide random UMIs. TCRdb reprocessed the 5' RACE reads with MiXCR, giving one entry per CDR3 protein. The sample lists some 60,000 distinct CDR3 sequences, around 9.7% occurring once. There are many counts of this clonotype. What it binds is unknown. Trimming at V came to 7 bases and at J to 2 bases, leaving 11 bases not matched to a gene. This CDR3 contains 15 residues. In germline, CDR1 is SGHRS, CDR2 YFSETQ. Specified time point: longitudinal time-point 2. The rearrangement uses TRBV5-1 and TRBJ2-5; TRBD2 matches at 7 bases. The receptor's source is a man aged 30 to 39 in good health. Sequencing input: PBMCs. CDR3 DNA sequence: TGCGCCAGCGGTCTGGGCGGGAGTAATCAAGAGACCCAGTACTTC. This translates into CASGLGGSNQETQYF.